The source of this T cell receptor beta chain is a study of T cell responses to AZD1222 COVID-19 vaccine. General study results and limits: Spike-specific TCR breadth and depth were elevated following two AZD1222 doses. A mostly white British donor set with more females was recruited, and clonal diversity was possibly underestimated. Unmutated variant regions are reportedly targeted by nearly half of spike-specific TCRs. There were vaccine-associated CD4 TCRs across spike, dominant at 160-218 and 743-854.

The method was immunoSEQ multiplex PCR; TCRdb's version includes in-frame clones alone and lacks a portion of them. In the table there are tens of thousands of clones, roughly 81% of which are singletons. Trimming cost V 3 bases and J 4 bases; bases outside gene matches: 8. The CDR3 is made up of 15 amino acids. Germline V lookup: CDR1 GTSNPN, CDR2 SVGIG (reference sequence). On this clone itself: Its antigen is undetermined.

The material sequenced was peripheral blood, taken on day 0 of AZD1222 vaccination. The chain joins TRBV30 to TRBJ1-1, with TRBD1 identical over 10 bases. This clonotype originated in an adult in good health. Here the CDR3 DNA reads TGTGCCTGGAGCGCAGGGCGGACAGGGGGCACTGAAGCTTTCTTT. This gives the protein CAWSAGRTGGTEAFF.